The rows below give T cell receptor beta chains drawn from one sample of a study of blood T cell repertoires in COVID-19. Assay: immunoSEQ multiplex PCR; the TCRdb copy retains only in-frame clones and omits some. The profile shows 55,000 to 65,000 clones, around 83% of them singletons. Sequencing input: peripheral blood. The source of these receptors is an older woman with acute or convalescent COVID-19. Both conserved end residues are part of each CDR3. Only some rows state a clone size, as once, few, many or a class for expanded clones.

v_call | clone_size | cdr3_aa
TRBV4-2 | - | CASSVSAGLNNSPLHF
TRBV9 | - | CASSAPGGRVEKLFF
TRBV5-8 | - | CASSLDTGTGGNSYEQYF
TRBV5-6 | - | CASSVPRGWNTGELFF
TRBV9 | - | CASSARTGTNYGYTF
TRBV5-1 | once | CASSLGLDRGMNTEAFF
TRBV9 | - | CASSYIWGTSGDLDTQYF
TRBV10-3 | - | CAISESRAANPSGNTIYF
TRBV28 | - | CASSLGSPNTEAFF
TRBV19 | - | CASSIRGQGAYEQYF
TRBV19 | - | CASRPTGSSGNTIYF
TRBV7-3 | - | CASSLQGRTEAFF
TRBV9 | - | CASSAWGGSEEKLFF
TRBV7-3 | once | CASSTTGGANSDGYTF
TRBV7-9 | - | CASSLSGGRVGNQPQHF
TRBV29-1 | - | CSVARVAGANTEAFF
TRBV9 | - | CASSVGTTSYNEQFF
TRBV7-9 | - | CASSLNPGRSGHSPLHF
TRBV6-1 | - | CASSEFGGRETQYF
TRBV3-1/TRBV3-2 | few | CASSQGRSLNSPLHF
TRBV5-6 | once | CASSLGGGSNQPQHF
TRBV5-1 | - | CASREQGGYNEQFF
TRBV15 | - | CATSRGSESTEAFF
TRBV14 | - | CASSYRVVTGELFF
TRBV25-1 | - | CASSGRGGVYEQYF
TRBV11-2 | once | CASSLGAFNTEAFF
TRBV10-2 | - | CASLPSGGAGEQFF
TRBV5-1 | - | CASSPAVGALLNTEAFF
TRBV6-5 | - | CASSPGLNEQFF
TRBV5-4 | - | CASSLGQTAYEQYF
TRBV6-4 | - | CASRSEGTGGAHYGYTF
TRBV2 | once | CASGIQGAIGYTF
TRBV9 | - | CASSVSGKDYGYTF
TRBV9 | - | CASSVDARGGGTEAFF
TRBV7-2 | - | CASSFGGGSYNEQFF
TRBV24-1 | - | CATSDGYGYTF
TRBV3-1/TRBV3-2 | - | CASSLLGGGYTF
TRBV6-5 | - | CASRSTGSNYGYTF
TRBV6-5 | - | CASRPGLAPPDTQYF
TRBV5-1 | - | CASSLGSSGGAETQYF
TRBV7-3 | - | CASSLTTSTGELFF
TRBV12-3/TRBV12-4 | - | CASSPNSRGYTF
TRBV12-3/TRBV12-4 | - | CASSPRETEAFF
TRBV11-2 | once | CASSSTEGGYWLEQYF
TRBV10-2 | - | CASQGTSNTGELFF
TRBV12-3/TRBV12-4 | - | CASSTLGTQYF
TRBV7-3 | once | CASSPGQNTGELFF
TRBV7-3 | - | CASSLTPGTSGSYNEQFF
TRBV9 | - | CASSVPRSGGHTGELFF
TRBV30 | - | CAWSGVPNEQFF
TRBV2 | - | CASSEQVQETQYF
TRBV11-2 | - | CASSLAQDTGGGYTF
TRBV19 | - | CASSIDQGKGKTSNYGYTF
TRBV5-1 | - | CASSLNRAAGEQYF
TRBV11-2 | few | CASSPGPGVNEKLFF
TRBV20-1 | - | CSASPQGGLAGYTF
TRBV5-1 | - | CASSIGQGIGTEAFF
TRBV5-1 | - | CASSLAASRRANEKLFF
TRBV28 | - | CATQQLGTNTGELFF
TRBV6-5 | - | CASSRGGGNQPQHF